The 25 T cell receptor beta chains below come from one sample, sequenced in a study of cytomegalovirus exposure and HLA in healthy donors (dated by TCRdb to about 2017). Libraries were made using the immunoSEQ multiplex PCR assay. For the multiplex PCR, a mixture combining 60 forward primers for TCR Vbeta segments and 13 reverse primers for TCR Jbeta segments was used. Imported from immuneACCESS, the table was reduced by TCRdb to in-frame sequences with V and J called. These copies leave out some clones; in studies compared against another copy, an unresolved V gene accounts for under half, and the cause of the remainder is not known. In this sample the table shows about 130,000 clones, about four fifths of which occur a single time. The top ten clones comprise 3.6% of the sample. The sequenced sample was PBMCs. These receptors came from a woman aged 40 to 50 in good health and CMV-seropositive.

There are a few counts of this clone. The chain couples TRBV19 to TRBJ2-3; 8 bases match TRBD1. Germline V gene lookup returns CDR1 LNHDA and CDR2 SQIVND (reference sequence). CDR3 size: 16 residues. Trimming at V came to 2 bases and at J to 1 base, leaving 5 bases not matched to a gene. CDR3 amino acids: CASSISRGQRTDTQYF. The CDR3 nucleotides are TGTGCCAGTAGTATATCCAGGGGGCAACGCACAGATACGCAGTATTTT.

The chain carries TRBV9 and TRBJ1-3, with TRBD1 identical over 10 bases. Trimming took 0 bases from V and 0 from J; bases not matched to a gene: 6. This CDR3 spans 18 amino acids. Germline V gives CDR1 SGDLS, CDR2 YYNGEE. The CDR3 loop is CASSVALGDRGSGNTIYF. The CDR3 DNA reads TGTGCCAGCAGCGTAGCGCTCGGGGACAGGGGCTCTGGAAACACCATATATTTT.

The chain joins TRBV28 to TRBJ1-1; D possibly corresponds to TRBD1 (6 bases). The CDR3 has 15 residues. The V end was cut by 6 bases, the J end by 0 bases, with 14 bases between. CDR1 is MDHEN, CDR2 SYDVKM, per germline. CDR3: CASRPFGGLNTEAFF. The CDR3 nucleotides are TGTGCCAGCAGACCCTTTGGGGGCTTGAACACTGAAGCTTTCTTT.

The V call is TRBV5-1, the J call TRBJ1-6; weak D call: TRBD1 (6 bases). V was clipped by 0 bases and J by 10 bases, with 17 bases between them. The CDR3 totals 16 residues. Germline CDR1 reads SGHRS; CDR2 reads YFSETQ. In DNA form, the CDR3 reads TGCGCCAGCAGCTTGGCCGGGGGGCGAGGAGGATCACCCCTCCACTTT. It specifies CASSLAGGRGGSPLHF.

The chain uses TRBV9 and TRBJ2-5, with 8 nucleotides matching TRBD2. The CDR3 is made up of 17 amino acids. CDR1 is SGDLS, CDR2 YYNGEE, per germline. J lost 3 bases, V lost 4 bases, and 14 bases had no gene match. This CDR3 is CASSPPSLTGGEETQYF. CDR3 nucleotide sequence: TGTGCCAGCAGCCCTCCCAGTTTGACGGGAGGGGAAGAGACCCAGTACTTC.

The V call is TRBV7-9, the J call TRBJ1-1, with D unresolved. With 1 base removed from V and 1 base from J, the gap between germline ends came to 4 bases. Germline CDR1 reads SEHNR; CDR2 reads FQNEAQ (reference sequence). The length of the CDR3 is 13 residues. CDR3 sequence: CASSLEANTEAFF. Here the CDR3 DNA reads TGTGCCAGCAGCTTAGAAGCGAACACTGAAGCTTTCTTT.

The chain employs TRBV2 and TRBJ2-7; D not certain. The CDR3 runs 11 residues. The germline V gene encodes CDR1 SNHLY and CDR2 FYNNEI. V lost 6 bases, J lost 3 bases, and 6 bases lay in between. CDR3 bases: TGTGCCAGCAGCTCCTTCTACGAGCAGTACTTC. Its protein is CASSSFYEQYF.

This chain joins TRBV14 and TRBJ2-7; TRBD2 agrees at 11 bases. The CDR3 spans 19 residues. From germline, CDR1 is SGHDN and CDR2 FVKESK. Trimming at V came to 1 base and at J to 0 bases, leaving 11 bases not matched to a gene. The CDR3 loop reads CASSQGLAGLNNPSYEQYF. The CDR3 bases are TGTGCCAGCAGCCAAGGACTAGCGGGACTTAATAACCCCTCCTACGAGCAGTACTTC. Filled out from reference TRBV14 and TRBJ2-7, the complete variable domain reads EAGVTQFPSHSVIEKGQTVTLRCDPISGHDNLYWYRRVMGKEIKFLLHFVKESKQDESGMPNNRFLAERTGGTYSTLKVQPAELEDSGVYFCASSQGLAGLNNPSYEQYFGPGTRLTVT.

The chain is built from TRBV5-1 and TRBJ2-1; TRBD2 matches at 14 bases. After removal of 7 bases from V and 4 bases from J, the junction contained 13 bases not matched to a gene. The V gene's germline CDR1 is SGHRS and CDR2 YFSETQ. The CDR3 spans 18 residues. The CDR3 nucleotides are TGCGCCAGCTCGACTAGCGGGAGGGCCCGAGGGTCATACAATGAGCAGTTCTTC. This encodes CASSTSGRARGSYNEQFF.

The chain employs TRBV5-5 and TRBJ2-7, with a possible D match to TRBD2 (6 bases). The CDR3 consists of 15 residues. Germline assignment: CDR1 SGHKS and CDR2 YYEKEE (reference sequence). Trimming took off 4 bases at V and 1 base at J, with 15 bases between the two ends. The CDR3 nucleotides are TGTGCCAGCAGCGCGCTCCTTGGGGGGTCCTACGAGCAGTACTTC. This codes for CASSALLGGSYEQYF.

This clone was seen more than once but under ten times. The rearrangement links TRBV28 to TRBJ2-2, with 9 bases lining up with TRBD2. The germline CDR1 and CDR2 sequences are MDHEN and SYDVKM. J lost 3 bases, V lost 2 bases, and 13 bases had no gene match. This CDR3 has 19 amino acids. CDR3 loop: CASSLPASGKELDTGELFF. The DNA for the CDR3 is TGTGCCAGCAGTTTACCCGCTAGCGGGAAAGAACTGGACACCGGGGAGCTGTTTTTT.

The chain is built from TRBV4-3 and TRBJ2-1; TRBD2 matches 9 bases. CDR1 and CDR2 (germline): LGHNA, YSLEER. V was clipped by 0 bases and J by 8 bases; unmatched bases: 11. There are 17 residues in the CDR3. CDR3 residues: CASSQDHEREVQYEQFF. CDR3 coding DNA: TGCGCCAGCAGCCAAGATCATGAGCGGGAGGTTCAATATGAGCAGTTCTTC.

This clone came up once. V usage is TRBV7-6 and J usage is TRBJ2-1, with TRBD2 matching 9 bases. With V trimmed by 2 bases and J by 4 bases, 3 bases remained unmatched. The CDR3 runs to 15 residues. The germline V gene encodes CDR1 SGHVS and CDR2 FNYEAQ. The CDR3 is CASSLNSGGYNEQFF. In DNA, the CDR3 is TGTGCCAGCAGCTTAAATAGCGGGGGATACAATGAGCAGTTCTTC.

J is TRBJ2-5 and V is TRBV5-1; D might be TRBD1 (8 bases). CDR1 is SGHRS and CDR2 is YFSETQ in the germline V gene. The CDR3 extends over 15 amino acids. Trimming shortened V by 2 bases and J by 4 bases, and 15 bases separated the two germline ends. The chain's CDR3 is CASSLTQGGGETQYF. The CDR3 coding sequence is TGCGCCAGCAGCTTAACACAGGGGGGGGGAGAGACCCAGTACTTC.

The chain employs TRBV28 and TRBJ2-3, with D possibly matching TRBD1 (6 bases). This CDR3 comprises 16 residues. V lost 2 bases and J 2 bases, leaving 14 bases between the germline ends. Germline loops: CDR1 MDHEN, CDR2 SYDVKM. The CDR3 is CASSLSYRASTDTQYF. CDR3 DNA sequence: TGTGCCAGCAGTTTAAGTTACAGGGCATCCACAGATACGCAGTATTTT.

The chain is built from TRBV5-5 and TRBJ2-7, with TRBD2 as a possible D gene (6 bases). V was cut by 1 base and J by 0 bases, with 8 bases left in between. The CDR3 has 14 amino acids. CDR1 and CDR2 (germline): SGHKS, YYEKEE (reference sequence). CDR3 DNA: TGTGCCAGCAGCTTGCTCGGGGGCTCCTACGAGCAGTACTTC. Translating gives CASSLLGGSYEQYF.

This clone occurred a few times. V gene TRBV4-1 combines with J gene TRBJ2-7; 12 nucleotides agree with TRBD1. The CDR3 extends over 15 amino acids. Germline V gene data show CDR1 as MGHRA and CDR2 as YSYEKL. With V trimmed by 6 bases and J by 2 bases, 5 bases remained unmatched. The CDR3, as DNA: TGCGCCAGCAGTACCGGGACAGGGGGCCCCTACGAGCAGTACTTC. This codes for CASSTGTGGPYEQYF.

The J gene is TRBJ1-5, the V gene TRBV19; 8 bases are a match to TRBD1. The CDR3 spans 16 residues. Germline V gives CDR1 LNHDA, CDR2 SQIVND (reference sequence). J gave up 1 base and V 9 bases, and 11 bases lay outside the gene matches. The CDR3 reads CASQRRQGTSNQPQHF. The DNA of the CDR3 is TGTGCCAGCCAGCGAAGACAGGGGACGAGCAATCAGCCCCAGCATTTT. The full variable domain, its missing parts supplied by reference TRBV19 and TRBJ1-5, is DGGITQSPKYLFRKEGQNVTLSCEQNLNHDAMYWYRQDPGQGLRLIYYSQIVNDFQKGDIAEGYSVSREKKESFPLTVTSAQKNPTAFYLCASQRRQGTSNQPQHFGDGTRLSIL.

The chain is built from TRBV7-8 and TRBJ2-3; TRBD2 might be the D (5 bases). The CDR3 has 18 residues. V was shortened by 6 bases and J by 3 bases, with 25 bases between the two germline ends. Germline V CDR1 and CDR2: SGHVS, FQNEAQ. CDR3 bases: TGTGCCAGCAGACAACACCCGCGGGTCTCAAAAGAAACAGATACGCAGTATTTT. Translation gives CASRQHPRVSKETDTQYF.

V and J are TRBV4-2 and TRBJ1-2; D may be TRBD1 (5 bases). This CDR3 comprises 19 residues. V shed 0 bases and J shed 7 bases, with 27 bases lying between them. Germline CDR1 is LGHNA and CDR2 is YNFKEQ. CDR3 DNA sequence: TGTGCCAGCAGCCAAGAGGCGAACCACGAACAGGCCCTTCCGCGTGGCTACACCTTC. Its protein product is CASSQEANHEQALPRGYTF.

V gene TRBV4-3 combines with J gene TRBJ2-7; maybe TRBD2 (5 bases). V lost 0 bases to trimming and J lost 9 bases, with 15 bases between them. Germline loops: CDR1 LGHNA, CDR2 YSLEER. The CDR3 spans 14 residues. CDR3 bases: TGCGCCAGCAGCCAAGATCGGAGGCAACAAGGGCAGTACTTC. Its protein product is CASSQDRRQQGQYF.

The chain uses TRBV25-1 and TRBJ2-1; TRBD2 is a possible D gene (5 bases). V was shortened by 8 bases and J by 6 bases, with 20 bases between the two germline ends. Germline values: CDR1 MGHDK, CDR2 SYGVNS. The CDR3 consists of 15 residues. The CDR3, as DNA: TGTGCCAGCTCCCCTACCGGAGGACCAACCAATGAGCAGTTCTTC. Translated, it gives CASSPTGGPTNEQFF.

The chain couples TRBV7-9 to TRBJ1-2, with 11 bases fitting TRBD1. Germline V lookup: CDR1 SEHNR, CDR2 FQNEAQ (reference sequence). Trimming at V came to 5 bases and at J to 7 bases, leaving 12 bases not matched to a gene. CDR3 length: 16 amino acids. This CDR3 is CASSDPGTGGRTGYTF. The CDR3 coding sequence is TGTGCCAGCAGCGACCCCGGGACAGGGGGTCGTACTGGCTACACCTTC. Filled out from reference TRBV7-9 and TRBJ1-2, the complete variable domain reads DTGVSQNPRHKITKRGQNVTFRCDPISEHNRLYWYRQTLGQGPEFLTYFQNEAQLEKSRLLSDRFSAERPKGSFSTLEIQRTEQGDSAMYLCASSDPGTGGRTGYTFGSGTRLTVV.

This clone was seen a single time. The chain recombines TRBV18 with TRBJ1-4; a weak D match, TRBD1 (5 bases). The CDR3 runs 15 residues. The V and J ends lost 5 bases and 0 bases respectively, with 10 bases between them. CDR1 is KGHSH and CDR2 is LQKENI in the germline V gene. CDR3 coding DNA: TGTGCCAGCTCAGGTCAGGGCACAACTAATGAAAAACTGTTTTTT. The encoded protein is CASSGQGTTNEKLFF.

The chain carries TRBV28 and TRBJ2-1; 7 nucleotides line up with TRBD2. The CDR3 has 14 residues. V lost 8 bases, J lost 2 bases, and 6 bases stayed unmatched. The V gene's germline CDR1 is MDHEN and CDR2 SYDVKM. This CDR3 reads CASGTSATYNEQFF. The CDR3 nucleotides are TGTGCCAGCGGAACTAGCGCAACCTACAATGAGCAGTTCTTC.